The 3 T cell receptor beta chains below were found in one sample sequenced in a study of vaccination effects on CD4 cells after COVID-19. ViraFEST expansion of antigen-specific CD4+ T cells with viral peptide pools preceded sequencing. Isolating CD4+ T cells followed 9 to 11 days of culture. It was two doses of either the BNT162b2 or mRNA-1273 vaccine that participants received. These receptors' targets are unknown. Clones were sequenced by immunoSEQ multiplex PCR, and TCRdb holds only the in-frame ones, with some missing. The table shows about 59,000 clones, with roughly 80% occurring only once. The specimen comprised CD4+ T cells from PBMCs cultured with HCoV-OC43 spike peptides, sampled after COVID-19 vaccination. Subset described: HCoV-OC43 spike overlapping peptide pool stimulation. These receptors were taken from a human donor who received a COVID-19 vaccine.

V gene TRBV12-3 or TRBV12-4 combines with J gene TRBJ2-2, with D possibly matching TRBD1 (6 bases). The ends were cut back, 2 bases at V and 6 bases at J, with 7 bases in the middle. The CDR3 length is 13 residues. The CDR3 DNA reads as TGTGCCAGCAGTTTACAGGGGCCCGGGGAGCTGTTTTTT. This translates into CASSLQGPGELFF.

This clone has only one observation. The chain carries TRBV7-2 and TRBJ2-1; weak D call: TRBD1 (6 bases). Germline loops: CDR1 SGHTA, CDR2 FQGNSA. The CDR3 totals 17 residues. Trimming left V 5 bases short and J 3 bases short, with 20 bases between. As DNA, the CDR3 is TGTGCCAGCAGCCCTGAGGCTCGGGGACATTTCTACAATGAGCAGTTCTTC. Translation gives CASSPEARGHFYNEQFF.

CDR3 nucleotide sequence: TGTGCCAGCAGCTTTCGGGACTTGATTAATGAGCAGTTCTTC. It yields the protein CASSFRDLINEQFF. The chain is built from TRBV11-2 and TRBJ2-1; TRBD2 might be the D (6 bases). Germline V gene sequence: CDR1 SGHAT, CDR2 FQNNGV. The V and J ends lost 3 bases and 7 bases respectively, with 13 bases between them. The CDR3 is made up of 14 amino acids.